The sequence of this TCR beta chain was determined in a study of T cells in localized non-small cell lung cancer. Sequenced by immunoSEQ multiplex PCR; TCRdb stores in-frame clones only, minus some. Here the sample spans approximately 1,600 clones, about 22% being singletons. The sample holds a few counts of this clone. The TCR sequence derives from a woman aged 35-70 years with stage III squamous cell lung carcinoma. The source material was normal lung tissue next to the tumor, sampled before any cancer treatment.

The CDR3 DNA reads as TGTGCCAGCAGCTTATCAACTAATGAAAAACTGTTTTTT. Protein: CASSLSTNEKLFF. This chain connects TRBV5-8 to TRBJ1-4, with D hard to call. The CDR3 has 13 amino acids. Germline CDR1 is SGHTS and CDR2 is YDEGEE. V was pared by 2 bases and J by 0 bases, with 2 bases between.